One sample yielded the 14 T cell receptor beta chains listed below, sequenced in a study of OX40 agonist ivuxolimab in advanced cancers. Here immunoSEQ multiplex PCR was the method, and the copy in TCRdb shows in-frame clones only, minus some. The table includes about 50,000 clones, roughly 80% detected once. The sequences come from CD4+ or CD8+ T cells sorted from blood, collected in a trial of the OX40 agonist ivuxolimab. These receptor sequences come from an adult with an advanced solid tumor such as melanoma, head and neck, liver or kidney cancer.

The rearrangement links TRBV27 to TRBJ2-3; D not resolved. This CDR3 has 14 residues. Per the germline V gene, CDR1 is MNHEY and CDR2 is SMNVEV (reference sequence). V was cut by 6 bases and J by 1 base, with 11 bases left in between. The CDR3 loop is CASRRQFGTDTQYF. The CDR3 DNA is TGTGCCAGCAGACGCCAGTTCGGCACAGATACGCAGTATTTT.

This clone showed up just once. This chain uses TRBV6-1 with TRBJ2-5, with 9 bases identical to TRBD2. The CDR3 is 14 residues long. The germline gives CDR1 MNHNS, CDR2 SASEGT. Trimming at V came to 4 bases and at J to 2 bases, leaving 2 bases not matched to a gene. The CDR3 region has the DNA TGTGCCAGCAGTGTTCTAGCGGGACAAGAGACCCAGTACTTC. Translation gives CASSVLAGQETQYF.

Concerning this clone: This CDR3 is also generated by other DNA sequences in the sample. The chain has TRBV5-6 and TRBJ1-1; no clear D gene. This CDR3 is 12 amino acids long. V was pared by 2 bases and J by 2 bases, with 4 bases between. CDR1 is SGHDT and CDR2 is YYEEEE in the germline V gene. This CDR3 reads CASSLPNTEAFF. CDR3 sequence (DNA): TGTGCCAGCAGCTTACCCAACACTGAAGCTTTCTTT.

The table lists this clone with a count of one. V is TRBV7-9 and J is TRBJ1-2, with D hard to call. The CDR3 extends over 14 amino acids. V was trimmed by 6 bases and J by 0 bases, leaving 11 bases between them. Germline V gene data show CDR1 as SEHNR and CDR2 as FQNEAQ (reference sequence). The CDR3 bases are TGTGCCAGCAGTTACGCTGGGGCTAACTATGGCTACACCTTC. It specifies CASSYAGANYGYTF.

This rearrangement joins TRBV4-1 to TRBJ2-7, with TRBD1 matching over 9 bases. The CDR3 has 14 amino acids. Looked up from germline, CDR1 is MGHRA and CDR2 is YSYEKL. J gave up 4 bases and V 3 bases, and 4 bases lay outside the gene matches. In nucleotides, the CDR3 is TGCGCCAGCAGCCACCCGGACAGGGGTTACGAGCAGTACTTC. Protein sequence: CASSHPDRGYEQYF.

This chain uses TRBV21-1 with TRBJ2-1. TRBV21-1 is tagged as a pseudogene. The CDR3 is made up of 15 amino acids. CDR3 nucleotide sequence: TGTGCCAGCCCAGGACCCGCTAAGTCCTACAATGAGCAGTTCTTC. Protein sequence: CASPGPAKSYNEQFF.

The chain has TRBV11-3 and TRBJ2-7; D call uncertain. CDR1 SGHNT and CDR2 YENEEA come from the germline V gene. This CDR3 comprises 17 residues. The V end was cut by 2 bases, the J end by 5 bases, with 22 bases between. CDR3 loop: CASSLNVGSAINNEQYF. For the CDR3, the DNA is TGTGCCAGCAGCTTAAATGTTGGCAGTGCCATCAATAACGAGCAGTACTTC.

V is TRBV5-1 and J is TRBJ1-1, with D perhaps matching TRBD1 (6 bases). CDR1 is SGHRS and CDR2 is YFSETQ in the germline V gene. Trimming removed 4 bases from V and 4 bases from J, with 14 bases in between. The CDR3 consists of 14 residues. The CDR3 DNA reads as TGCGCCAGCAGCCCGCCGACAGGATCCACTGAAGCTTTCTTT. This gives the protein CASSPPTGSTEAFF.

The chain carries TRBV7-2 and TRBJ2-2; 13 bases map to TRBD2. From germline, CDR1 is SGHTA and CDR2 FQGNSA. V gave up 3 bases and J gave up 3 bases; unmatched junction bases: 1. There are 16 residues in the CDR3. CDR3 region: CASSLGLAGYTGELFF. The CDR3 region has the DNA TGTGCCAGCAGCTTGGGACTAGCGGGGTACACCGGGGAGCTGTTTTTT.

This chain connects TRBV23-1 to TRBJ2-7; D is undetermined. TRBV23-1 falls under the ORF class, with uncertain function. V was cut by 7 bases and J by 9 bases, with 4 bases left in between. The CDR3 is made up of 8 amino acids. The CDR3 nucleotides are TGCGCCAGCACCGGGCAGTACTTC. Translated, it gives CASTGQYF.

The rearrangement joins TRBV18 to TRBJ1-2; D is uncertain. Germline lookup yields CDR1 KGHSH and CDR2 LQKENI. The length of the CDR3 is 14 residues. V lost 2 bases and J lost 8, with 15 bases in between. CDR3 bases: TGTGCCAGCTCACCAAGATCCAAGGGATACGGCTACACCTTC. Its protein is CASSPRSKGYGYTF.

The V and J genes are TRBV9 and TRBJ1-2; unclear D gene. Germline V gene lookup returns CDR1 SGDLS and CDR2 YYNGEE. V lost 4 bases, J lost 4 bases, and 14 bases lay in between. This CDR3 spans 14 amino acids. This chain's CDR3 is CASSNQAKIYGYTF. In DNA form, the CDR3 reads TGTGCCAGCAGCAACCAGGCCAAAATCTATGGCTACACCTTC.

Of note for this clone: One junction end does not reproduce the germline sequence, and a read error may be involved. The genes are TRBV7-2 and TRBJ2-1; TRBD2 agrees at 9 bases. The CDR3 loop spans 15 amino acids. Germline values: CDR1 SGHTA, CDR2 FQGNSA. CDR3 amino acids: CASSIAGVFYNEQFF. The CDR3, as DNA: TGTGCCAGCAGCATAGCGGGAGTTTTCTACAATGAGCAGTTCTTC. Using reference TRBV7-2 and TRBJ2-1 for the parts outside the CDR3, the full variable domain is GAGVSQSPSNKVTEKGKDVELRCDPISGHTALYWYRQSLGQGLEFLIYFQGNSAPDKSGLPSDRFSAERTGGSVSTLTIQRTQQEDSAVYLCASSIAGVFYNEQFFGPGTRLTVL.

This clone appeared a few times. The chain links TRBV5-1 to TRBJ2-1, with 13 bases that match TRBD2. The V gene's germline CDR1 is SGHRS and CDR2 YFSETQ. Trimming removed 4 bases from V and 7 bases from J; junction bases left unmatched: 11. The CDR3 is 17 amino acids. The CDR3 spells CASSPRTSGRGRNEQFF. CDR3 DNA: TGCGCCAGCAGCCCCAGGACTAGCGGGAGAGGACGTAATGAGCAGTTCTTC.